This TCR beta chain was found in a study of blood T cells in healthy people across ages. At the level of the study: Per every two T cells, about one barcoded beta molecule was captured by template switching.

After removal of 3 bases from V and 5 bases from J, the junction contained 2 bases not matched to a gene. The germline V gene has CDR1 SGHTA and CDR2 FQGNSA. The CDR3 runs to 13 residues. Whole-study results and caveats: Strong correlation was found linking TCR beta diversity to naive T cell percentage. Long-lived donors exceeded aged donors in naive CD4+ cells and diversity.

This clonotype was detected a few times. The antigen is undetermined. Using a J-beta primer mix together with a sample-barcoded 5' primer, a second PCR was run for about 7 to 12 cycles. A single record per CDR3 protein comes from TCRdb applying MiXCR to the 5' RACE reads. This sample has around 580,000 distinct CDR3 sequences, with around 48% found just once. Drawn from each donor were roughly 10 milliliters of peripheral blood. This rearrangement joins TRBV7-2 to TRBJ2-3, with TRBD1 matching over 7 bases. The sample was blood. The source is a man at least 80 years old in good health. The CDR3: CASSFTGVDTQYF. The CDR3 nucleotides read TGTGCCAGCAGCTTTACAGGGGTAGATACGCAGTATTTT. The full variable domain, with the rest looked up from reference TRBV7-2 and TRBJ2-3, is GAGVSQSPSNKVTEKGKDVELRCDPISGHTALYWYRQSLGQGLEFLIYFQGNSAPDKSGLPSDRFSAERTGGSVSTLTIQRTQQEDSAVYLCASSFTGVDTQYFGPGTRLTVL.